This entry concerns a single T cell receptor beta chain. Antigen specificity is unknown. TCRdb fed the 5' RACE reads into MiXCR, producing one record per CDR3 protein. The sample shows about 340,000 distinct CDR3 sequences, approximately 15% of them seen only once. These data belong to a study of T-cell memory formation after mild COVID-19. Turning to the study itself: Largely donor-specific sequence clusters came from a couple of donors. Notes on the study in general: Mostly located in CM and EM were contracting CD4+ clones, with contracting CD8+ clones located in EMRA. In second-wave clones peaking day 37, SARS-CoV-2 specificity remained unconfirmed.

Deletions cut 6 bases from V and 0 bases from J, with 15 bases between. This CDR3 is 15 amino acids long. Germline CDR1 reads PRHDT; CDR2 reads FYEKMQ (reference sequence). The sequence derives from a man aged 18 to 30 who had mild COVID-19 (a few samples of this study predate the infection). Cell type and time point are not known. Specimen: PBMCs or a T cell subset sorted from them (not recorded which). V usage is TRBV13 and J usage is TRBJ2-7, with a tentative D call TRBD2 (5 bases). The CDR3 here is CASSHRGLSSYEQYF. The CDR3 bases are TGTGCCAGCAGTCATCGAGGACTGAGCTCCTACGAGCAGTACTTC.